This T cell receptor (beta chain) came from a study of cytomegalovirus exposure and HLA in healthy donors. The V gene end was trimmed by 5 bases and the J gene end by 0 bases; junction bases not matched to a gene: 14. In germline, CDR1 is SGDLS, CDR2 YYNGEE. The CDR3 extends over 19 amino acids. A multiplex PCR was run with 60 Vbeta primers and 13 Jbeta primers. Here immunoSEQ multiplex PCR was the method, and the copy in TCRdb shows in-frame clones only, minus some. The table has about 160,000 clones, about 80% seen once; the top ten hold about 9.5%. What was sequenced was PBMCs. This TCR came from a young man in good health and CMV-seropositive. The chain recombines TRBV9 with TRBJ2-6; 7 nucleotides align to TRBD1. The CDR3 spells CASSTPRQGTSSGANVLTF. In DNA form, the CDR3 reads TGTGCCAGCAGTACGCCTCGACAGGGAACGTCCTCTGGGGCCAACGTCCTGACTTTC.